These T cell receptor beta chains were read from a single sample in a study of OX40 agonist ivuxolimab in advanced cancers. Produced via immunoSEQ multiplex PCR; TCRdb's table is partial and in-frame only. This table has roughly 53,000 clones, roughly 90% appearing once. The source was CD4+ or CD8+ T cells sorted from blood, collected in a trial of the OX40 agonist ivuxolimab. Receptors originate from an adult with an advanced solid tumor such as melanoma, head and neck, liver or kidney cancer. The conserved cysteine and the conserved F or W are not part of the CDR3 here. The order of the fields is CDR3 protein, J gene, V gene.

cdr3_aa: ASKPRGGKNEQF; j_call: TRBJ2-1; v_call: TRBV2
cdr3_aa: ATQGKESPGAQY; j_call: TRBJ2-5; v_call: TRBV6-1
cdr3_aa: ASSPGGNYGYT; j_call: TRBJ1-2; v_call: TRBV10-1
cdr3_aa: ASRAGQPPPGAF; j_call: TRBJ1-1; v_call: TRBV2
cdr3_aa: ASSPTGGSNNEQF; j_call: TRBJ2-1; v_call: TRBV5-5
cdr3_aa: ASSLLGVAGASSGEQY; j_call: TRBJ2-7; v_call: TRBV7-9
cdr3_aa: ASSPPTNVLT; j_call: TRBJ2-6; v_call: TRBV18
cdr3_aa: ATSQVDTGELF; j_call: TRBJ2-2; v_call: TRBV15
cdr3_aa: AISERSNTVAGELF; j_call: TRBJ2-2; v_call: TRBV10-3
cdr3_aa: SVSPGLTSSYEQY; j_call: TRBJ2-7; v_call: TRBV29-1
cdr3_aa: ASSFWTGNEQY; j_call: TRBJ2-7; v_call: TRBV5-6
cdr3_aa: ASSPSGQSSYEQY; j_call: TRBJ2-7; v_call: TRBV19
cdr3_aa: ASSAGTVSGNTIY; j_call: TRBJ1-3; v_call: TRBV19
cdr3_aa: ASSPTEEETQY; j_call: TRBJ2-5; v_call: TRBV7-3
cdr3_aa: AWSGDRGKETQY; j_call: TRBJ2-5; v_call: TRBV30
cdr3_aa: ASSSRDPRTGELF; j_call: TRBJ2-2; v_call: TRBV7-9
cdr3_aa: ASSPVADTQY; j_call: TRBJ2-3; v_call: TRBV7-2
cdr3_aa: ASSLTAGGTDTQY; j_call: TRBJ2-3; v_call: TRBV7-3
cdr3_aa: ATSRDSDSSTGELF; j_call: TRBJ2-2; v_call: TRBV15
cdr3_aa: ASSLGAEINEQF; j_call: TRBJ2-1; v_call: TRBV27
cdr3_aa: ASSSRTGDYEQY; j_call: TRBJ2-7; v_call: TRBV27
cdr3_aa: AITPDRGETQY; j_call: TRBJ2-5; v_call: TRBV10-3
cdr3_aa: ASSPGQGGEKLF; j_call: TRBJ1-4; v_call: TRBV5-1
cdr3_aa: ASSQSRVDGNTEAF; j_call: TRBJ1-1; v_call: TRBV16
cdr3_aa: ASYRREGNEQF; j_call: TRBJ2-1; v_call: TRBV28
cdr3_aa: AWGGAAGYT; j_call: TRBJ1-2; v_call: TRBV30
cdr3_aa: ASSLALSGYEQY; j_call: TRBJ2-7; v_call: TRBV5-4
cdr3_aa: ASSQGGGANQPQH; j_call: TRBJ1-5; v_call: TRBV14
cdr3_aa: ASSIEGETQY; j_call: TRBJ2-5; v_call: TRBV19
cdr3_aa: ASSPGLAGAETQY; j_call: TRBJ2-5; v_call: TRBV11-3
cdr3_aa: ASSKRGDEQY; j_call: TRBJ2-7; v_call: TRBV7-2
cdr3_aa: ATSRNLGPNEQF; j_call: TRBJ2-1; v_call: TRBV15
cdr3_aa: ASRGSGANVLT; j_call: TRBJ2-6; v_call: TRBV19
cdr3_aa: ASSPDRRNTEAF; j_call: TRBJ1-1; v_call: TRBV6-6
cdr3_aa: AWSGASGSYEQY; j_call: TRBJ2-7; v_call: TRBV30
cdr3_aa: ASSLPGTGPGEKLF; j_call: TRBJ1-4; v_call: TRBV5-6
cdr3_aa: ASSPFGQASGANVLT; j_call: TRBJ2-6; v_call: TRBV18
cdr3_aa: SVVGLSPYGYT; j_call: TRBJ1-2; v_call: TRBV29-1
cdr3_aa: ASSEWAGGSYNEQF; j_call: TRBJ2-1; v_call: TRBV2
cdr3_aa: ASSRRGGEQETQY; j_call: TRBJ2-5; v_call: TRBV9
cdr3_aa: ASSLGWGLALSNQPQH; j_call: TRBJ1-5; v_call: TRBV7-8
cdr3_aa: AWSVLASGPTGELF; j_call: TRBJ2-2; v_call: TRBV30
cdr3_aa: ASSPWSGGYQETQY; j_call: TRBJ2-5; v_call: TRBV19
cdr3_aa: ASSHPGTGVNTEAF; j_call: TRBJ1-1; v_call: TRBV5-4
cdr3_aa: ASSSGQGDYGYT; j_call: TRBJ1-2; v_call: TRBV5-1
cdr3_aa: ASSKLGFDYGYT; j_call: TRBJ1-2; v_call: TRBV21-1
cdr3_aa: ASRGPGEGSMTF; j_call: TRBJ1-1; v_call: TRBV7-3
cdr3_aa: ASSWTSGNQETQY; j_call: TRBJ2-5; v_call: TRBV5-1
cdr3_aa: ASLPQPQGATHEQY; j_call: TRBJ2-7; v_call: TRBV2
cdr3_aa: ASSLQGEVTEAF; j_call: TRBJ1-1; v_call: TRBV5-1
cdr3_aa: ASSLVAGNTGELF; j_call: TRBJ2-2; v_call: TRBV5-1